Listed below are T cell receptor beta chains from one sample, sequenced in a study of blood T cell repertoires in COVID-19. Profiled with immunoSEQ multiplex PCR; TCRdb holds only in-frame clones, not every one. The data contain around 100,000 clones, 70% to 90% of them singletons. Material for sequencing was PBMCs or T cells enriched from blood (not recorded which). These receptors all come from a woman in her 50s who had recovered from COVID-19. The CDR3 runs from the conserved cysteine through the conserved F or W. A D gene is named only where the DNA matches it firmly. The size entry is marked missing in some rows and otherwise reads once, few, many or a size class.

CDR3: CASRQQGTTNEKLFF
DNA: TGTGCCAGCAGGCAACAGGGTACAACTAATGAAAAACTGTTTTTT
D: .
J: TRBJ1-4
V: TRBV11-2
length: 15
size: .

CDR3: CASSADSYTQYF
DNA: TGCGCCAGCAGCGCGGACTCCTATACGCAGTATTTT
D: .
J: TRBJ2-3
V: TRBV5-1
length: 12
size: few

CDR3: CASSLVVTSDNEQFF
DNA: TGCGCCAGCAGCTTGGTTGTGACTAGTGACAATGAGCAGTTCTTC
D: .
J: TRBJ2-1
V: TRBV5-1
length: 15
size: once

CDR3: CASSLGVRGAATEAFF
DNA: TGTGCCAGCAGTCTAGGGGTCAGGGGGGCGGCCACTGAAGCTTTCTTT
D: TRBD1
J: TRBJ1-1
V: TRBV27
length: 16
size: .

CDR3: CASSQDTGESTYNSPLHF
DNA: TGCGCCAGCAGCCAAGATACAGGGGAGAGTACCTATAATTCACCCCTCCACTTT
D: TRBD1
J: TRBJ1-6
V: TRBV4-1
length: 18
size: .

CDR3: CASSPGQGIADTQYF
DNA: TGTGCCAGCAGCCCGGGACAGGGGATCGCCGATACGCAGTATTTT
D: TRBD1
J: TRBJ2-3
V: TRBV2
length: 15
size: .

CDR3: CAWSSKDRPYGYTF
DNA: TGTGCCTGGAGTTCTAAAGACAGGCCATATGGCTACACCTTC
D: .
J: TRBJ1-2
V: TRBV30
length: 14
size: .

CDR3: CGTKRESSYNEQFF
DNA: TGCGGCACCAAGCGGGAGTCGTCCTACAATGAGCAGTTCTTC
D: TRBD2
J: TRBJ2-1
V: TRBV5-1
length: 14
size: .

CDR3: CAITTGVPGQYF
DNA: TGTGCCATCACCACAGGGGTCCCAGGCCAGTACTTC
D: .
J: TRBJ2-5
V: TRBV21-1
length: 12
size: few

CDR3: CASSYGAGGYGYTF
DNA: TGTGCCAGCAGTTACGGGGCAGGGGGGTATGGCTACACCTTC
D: TRBD1
J: TRBJ1-2
V: TRBV6-6
length: 14
size: .

CDR3: CSASSLAGGAARISYNEQFF
DNA: TGCAGTGCTAGTAGTTTAGCGGGAGGGGCAGCCCGAATCTCCTACAATGAGCAGTTCTTC
D: TRBD2
J: TRBJ2-1
V: TRBV20-1
length: 20
size: .

CDR3: CASSREGNYGYTF
DNA: TGTGCCAGCAGCCGGGAGGGGAACTATGGCTACACCTTC
D: .
J: TRBJ1-2
V: TRBV3-1/TRBV3-2
length: 13
size: .

CDR3: CASSVREGKAFF
DNA: TGTGCCAGCAGCGTCCGGGAAGGGAAAGCTTTCTTT
D: .
J: TRBJ1-1
V: TRBV7-9
length: 12
size: .

CDR3: CASSLDWGGASTDTQYF
DNA: TGTGCCAGCAGCTTAGATTGGGGGGGGGCAAGCACAGATACGCAGTATTTT
D: .
J: TRBJ2-3
V: TRBV11-2
length: 17
size: .

CDR3: CASSQQSGNTIYF
DNA: TGTGCCAGCAGCCAACAATCTGGAAACACCATATATTTT
D: .
J: TRBJ1-3
V: TRBV3-1/TRBV3-2
length: 13
size: .

CDR3: CASNGGLAIDTQYF
DNA: TGTGCCAGCAATGGCGGACTAGCAATAGATACGCAGTATTTT
D: TRBD2
J: TRBJ2-3
V: TRBV28
length: 14
size: .

CDR3: CASSLLGGGVYNEQFF
DNA: TGTGCCAGCAGTTTATTAGGGGGAGGGGTCTACAATGAGCAGTTCTTC
D: .
J: TRBJ2-1
V: TRBV28
length: 16
size: .

CDR3: CASSTGYTQYF
DNA: TGTGCCAGCAGTACAGGGTATACGCAGTATTTT
D: .
J: TRBJ2-3
V: TRBV12-3/TRBV12-4
length: 11
size: .

CDR3: CAGRTGSVNTEAFF
DNA: TGTGCCGGCCGGACAGGGTCAGTTAACACTGAAGCTTTCTTT
D: TRBD1
J: TRBJ1-1
V: TRBV2
length: 14
size: .

CDR3: CASSLERTDYGYTF
DNA: TGCGCCAGCAGCTTGGAAAGGACAGACTATGGCTACACCTTC
D: .
J: TRBJ1-2
V: TRBV5-1
length: 14
size: .

CDR3: CASRPGTGRSPLHF
DNA: TGTGCCAGCAGACCGGGGACAGGACGTTCACCCCTCCACTTT
D: TRBD1
J: TRBJ1-6
V: TRBV27
length: 14
size: .

CDR3: CASSQDSRGLPTNEQFF
DNA: TGTGCCAGCAGCCAAGATTCTAGGGGCTTACCAACCAATGAGCAGTTCTTC
D: .
J: TRBJ2-1
V: TRBV3-1/TRBV3-2
length: 17
size: .